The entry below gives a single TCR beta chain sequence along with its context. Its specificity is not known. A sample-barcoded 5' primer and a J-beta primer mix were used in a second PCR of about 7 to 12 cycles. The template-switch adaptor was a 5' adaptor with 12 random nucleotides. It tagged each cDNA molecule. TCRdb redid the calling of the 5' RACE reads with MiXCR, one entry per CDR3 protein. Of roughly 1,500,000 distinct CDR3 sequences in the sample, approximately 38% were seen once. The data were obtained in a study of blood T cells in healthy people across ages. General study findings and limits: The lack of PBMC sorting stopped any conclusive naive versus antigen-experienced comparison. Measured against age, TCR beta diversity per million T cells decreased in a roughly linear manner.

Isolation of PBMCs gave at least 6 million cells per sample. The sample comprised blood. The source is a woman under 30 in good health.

The CDR3 spells CASIFFGDTQYF. The CDR3 DNA sequence: TGTGCCAGCATTTTCTTTGGGGATACGCAGTATTTT. The chain recombines TRBV12-3 or TRBV12-4 with TRBJ2-3; D uncertain. The CDR3 has 12 residues. Trimming took off 7 bases at V and 6 bases at J, with 11 bases between the two ends.